This T cell receptor (beta chain) appears in the sequencing data of a study of cytomegalovirus exposure and HLA in healthy donors. Primers: 60 Vbeta forward and 13 Jbeta reverse. Sequenced by immunoSEQ multiplex PCR; TCRdb stores in-frame clones only, minus some. The sample lists around 140,000 clones, 66% occurring once. Material: PBMCs. The sequence came from a woman in her fifties or sixties in good health and CMV-seronegative.

The CDR3 here is CASSLSVGGEKLFF. CDR3 in DNA: TGTGCCAGCAGCTTATCCGTCGGGGGTGAAAAACTGTTTTTT. The chain carries TRBV7-2 and TRBJ1-4; D might be TRBD1 (5 bases). This CDR3 has 14 residues. V lost 2 bases to trimming and J lost 7 bases, with 11 bases between them. CDR1 is SGHTA, CDR2 FQGNSA, per germline. Together with reference TRBV7-2 and TRBJ1-4, the CDR3 gives the full variable domain: GAGVSQSPSNKVTEKGKDVELRCDPISGHTALYWYRQSLGQGLEFLIYFQGNSAPDKSGLPSDRFSAERTGGSVSTLTIQRTQQEDSAVYLCASSLSVGGEKLFFGSGTQLSVL.